One and the same sample provided the 6 T cell receptor beta chains below, sequenced in a study of control samples from healthy donors and cancer patients. Clones were read by immunoSEQ multiplex PCR, and TCRdb kept only the in-frame ones, dropping some. The sample lists 350,000 to 450,000 clones, about nine tenths occurring once. Sequencing was done on a sample of PBMCs. The receptors come from a man aged 35 to 55 with head and neck cancer.

V gene TRBV5-4 combines with J gene TRBJ2-7; 9 positions match TRBD1. Trimming took 0 bases from V and 9 from J; bases not matched to a gene: 10. The CDR3 is 15 amino acids. Germline loops: CDR1 SGHNT, CDR2 YYREEE (reference sequence). The CDR3 sequence: CASSLGTGVGSGQYF. The CDR3 nucleotides read TGTGCCAGCAGCTTGGGGACAGGGGTTGGGTCGGGGCAGTACTTC. Full variable domain (outside the CDR3, taken from reference TRBV5-4 and TRBJ2-7): ETGVTQSPTHLIKTRGQQVTLRCSSQSGHNTVSWYQQALGQGPQFIFQYYREEENGRGNFPPRFSGLQFPNYSSELNVNALELDDSALYLCASSLGTGVGSGQYFGPGTRLTVT.

This rearrangement joins TRBV30 to TRBJ2-7; D is ambiguous. The CDR3 loop spans 17 amino acids. The germline V gene encodes CDR1 GTSNPN and CDR2 SVGIG (reference sequence). The V end lost 2 bases, the J end lost 2 bases, and 22 bases lay between the germline ends. The CDR3 loop reads CAWSSSLTSGWPYEQYF. The DNA of the CDR3 is TGTGCCTGGAGTAGCTCCCTGACTTCCGGATGGCCCTACGAGCAGTACTTC. The variable domain in full, with the rest retrieved from reference TRBV30 and TRBJ2-7, is SQTIHQWPATLVQPVGSPLSLECTVEGTSNPNLYWYRQAAGRGLQLLFYSVGIGQISSEVPQNLSASRPQDRQFILSSKKLLLSDSGFYLCAWSSSLTSGWPYEQYFGPGTRLTVT.

The V and J genes are TRBV30 and TRBJ2-2; 11 nucleotides match TRBD1. The V gene end was trimmed by 5 bases and the J gene end by 5 bases; junction bases not matched to a gene: 1. The CDR3 is made up of 13 amino acids. Germline-derived CDR1 and CDR2 are GTSNPN and SVGIG (reference sequence). DNA of the CDR3: TGTGCCTGGGGGACAGGGGGGACCGGGGAGCTGTTTTTT. Translating it yields CAWGTGGTGELFF.

The CDR3: CASSSLAGVRTGELFF. The CDR3 region has the DNA TGTGCCAGCAGTTCACTAGCGGGAGTACGGACCGGGGAGCTGTTTTTT. This chain links TRBV27 with TRBJ2-2, with 11 bases that match TRBD2. The germline V gene encodes CDR1 MNHEY and CDR2 SMNVEV (reference sequence). The V gene end was trimmed by 4 bases and the J gene end by 5 bases; junction bases not matched to a gene: 6. The CDR3 sequence is 16 residues long.

This chain connects TRBV19 to TRBJ2-7, with D possibly called TRBD1 or TRBD2 (6 bases each). V was shortened by 4 bases and J by 4 bases, with 14 bases between the two germline ends. This CDR3 has 14 residues. In germline, CDR1 is LNHDA, CDR2 SQIVND (reference sequence). DNA of the CDR3: TGTGCCAGTAGTAACGACAGAGGGGGGTACGAGCAGTACTTC. Protein product: CASSNDRGGYEQYF.

This clone was observed once. The J gene is TRBJ1-2, the V gene TRBV28; D gene ambiguous. CDR1 MDHEN and CDR2 SYDVKM come from the germline V gene. This CDR3 is 15 amino acids long. The V and J ends lost 3 bases and 4 bases respectively, with 15 bases between them. CDR3 DNA: TGTGCCAGCAGTTTTCCTACAGAAAGCCCCTATGGCTACACCTTC. Translation: CASSFPTESPYGYTF.